These T cell receptor beta chains were read from a single sample in a study of T cells in Graves' hyperthyroidism and ophthalmopathy. One entry per CDR3 protein results from TCRdb running MiXCR on the multiplex PCR reads. The sample has 350,000 or so distinct CDR3 sequences; over 20% are singletons. The specimen was blood. The origin of the receptors is a woman aged 45-65 years with Graves' hyperthyroidism. Each CDR3 is given with its conserved first and last residue. The D gene is left open where the match is weak. Some rows mark clone size as missing; the rest say once, few, many or name a class of expanded clone.

size	V	J	D	CDR3	DNA
few	TRBV19	TRBJ2-3	-	CASADFQDTQYF	TGTGCCAGCGCCGACTTCCAAGATACGCAGTATTTT
few	TRBV15	TRBJ2-3	-	CATSRSIPPDTQYF	TGTGCCACCAGCAGATCCATACCTCCAGATACGCAGTATTTT
many	TRBV15	TRBJ2-1	-	CATSRVGGGYNEQFF	TGTGCCACCAGCAGAGTAGGGGGGGGATACAATGAGCAGTTCTTC
few	TRBV11-2	TRBJ2-3	TRBD2	CASRSSGRAGTQYF	TGTGCCAGCAGATCTAGCGGGAGGGCGGGTACGCAGTATTTT
few	TRBV10-2	TRBJ2-2	-	CASRGVPGELFF	TGCGCCAGCAGGGGGGTGCCCGGGGAGCTGTTTTTT
many	TRBV6-1	TRBJ1-1	TRBD1	CASSGSTGFQDTEAFF	TGTGCCAGCAGTGGGTCGACAGGGTTTCAGGACACTGAAGCTTTCTTT
many	TRBV12-3/TRBV12-4	TRBJ2-7	-	CASSLRGALNYEQYF	TGTGCCAGCAGTTTAAGGGGGGCCCTGAACTACGAGCAGTACTTC
many	TRBV4-1	TRBJ2-2	TRBD2	CASSQATSNGELFF	TGCGCCAGCAGCCAAGCGACTAGCAACGGGGAGCTGTTTTTT
few	TRBV5-6	TRBJ2-1	TRBD2	CASGLAGTNEQFF	TGTGCCAGCGGGCTAGCGGGGACCAATGAGCAGTTCTTC
-	TRBV9	TRBJ1-6	-	CASSVVGGSLHF	TGTGCCAGCAGCGTAGTTGGGGGTTCCCTCCACTTT
many	TRBV7-3	TRBJ1-1	-	CASSLNPISGQGYTEAFF	-
many	TRBV2	TRBJ2-1	TRBD2	CASGGDHEQFF	TGTGCCAGCGGGGGGGACCATGAGCAGTTCTTC
-	TRBV12-3/TRBV12-4	TRBJ1-6	-	CASATLSYNSPLHF	TGTGCCAGCGCGACCCTCTCCTATAATTCACCCCTCCACTTT
few	TRBV5-1	TRBJ2-3	-	CASSLGSRGADTQYF	TGCGCCAGCAGCTTGGGGTCCAGGGGCGCAGATACGCAGTATTTT
many	TRBV12-3/TRBV12-4	TRBJ2-3	-	CASRVGRPSTDTQYF	TGTGCCAGCCGTGTAGGTCGGCCTAGCACAGATACGCAGTATTTT
many	TRBV3-1	TRBJ2-5	-	CASSQDVRVRTQYF	TGTGCCAGCAGCCAAGATGTTCGGGTTAGGACCCAGTACTTC
-	TRBV20-1	TRBJ1-1	-	CSASRTTNTEAFF	TGCAGTGCTAGCCGGACTACGAACACTGAAGCTTTCTTT
few	TRBV7-9	TRBJ2-2	-	CASLSTGELFF	TGTGCCAGCTTAAGCACCGGGGAGCTGTTTTTT
many	TRBV25-1	TRBJ2-7	TRBD2	CASSETGGSYEQYF	TGTGCCAGCAGTGAGACGGGAGGAAGCTACGAGCAGTACTTC
many	TRBV6-1	TRBJ2-7	TRBD1	CASSAPAGGSYEQYF	TGTGCCAGCAGTGCCCCGGCAGGGGGCTCCTACGAGCAGTACTTC
once	TRBV3-1	TRBJ1-1	-	CASSQGQLLNTEAFF	TGTGCCAGCAGCCAAGGTCAGCTTCTTAACACTGAAGCTTTCTTT
many	TRBV20-1	TRBJ2-1	TRBD2	CSGSPASGRNEQFF	TGCAGTGGGAGTCCCGCTAGCGGGAGGAATGAGCAGTTCTTC